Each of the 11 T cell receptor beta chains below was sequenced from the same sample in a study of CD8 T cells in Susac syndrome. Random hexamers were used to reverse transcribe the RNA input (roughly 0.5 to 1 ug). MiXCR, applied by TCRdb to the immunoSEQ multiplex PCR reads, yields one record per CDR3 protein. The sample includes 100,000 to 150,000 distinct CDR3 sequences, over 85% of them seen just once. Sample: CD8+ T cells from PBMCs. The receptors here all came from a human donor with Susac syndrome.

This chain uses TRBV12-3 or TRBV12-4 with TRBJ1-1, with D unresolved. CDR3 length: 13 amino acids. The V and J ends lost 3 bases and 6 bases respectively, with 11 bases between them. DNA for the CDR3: TGTGCCAGCAGTTTCTCTACCAACGCTGAAGCTTTCTTT. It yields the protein CASSFSTNAEAFF.

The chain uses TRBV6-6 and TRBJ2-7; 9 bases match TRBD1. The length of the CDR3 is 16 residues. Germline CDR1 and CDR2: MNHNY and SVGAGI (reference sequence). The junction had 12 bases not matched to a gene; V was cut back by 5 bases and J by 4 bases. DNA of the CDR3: TGTGCCAGCAGTCCTTTCTTAGGACAGGGGATGTACGAGCAGTACTTC. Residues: CASSPFLGQGMYEQYF.

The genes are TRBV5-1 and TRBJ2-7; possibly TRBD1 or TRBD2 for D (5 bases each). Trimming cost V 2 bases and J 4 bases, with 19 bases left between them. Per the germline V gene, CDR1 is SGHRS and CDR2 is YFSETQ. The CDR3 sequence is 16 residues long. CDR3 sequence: CASSFMGPSFPYEQYF. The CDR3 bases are TGCGCCAGCAGCTTCATGGGACCCTCGTTTCCTTACGAGCAGTACTTC.

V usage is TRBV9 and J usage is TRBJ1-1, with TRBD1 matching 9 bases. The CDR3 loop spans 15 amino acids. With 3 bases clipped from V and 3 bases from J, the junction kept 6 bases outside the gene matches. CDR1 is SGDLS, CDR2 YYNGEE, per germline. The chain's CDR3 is CASSGDRGRDTEAFF. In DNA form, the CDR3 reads TGTGCCAGCAGCGGAGACAGGGGGAGGGACACTGAAGCTTTCTTT. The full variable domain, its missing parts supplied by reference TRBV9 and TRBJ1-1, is DSGVTQTPKHLITATGQRVTLRCSPRSGDLSVYWYQQSLDQGLQFLIQYYNGEERAKGNILERFSAQQFPDLHSELNLSSLELGDSALYFCASSGDRGRDTEAFFGQGTRLTVV.

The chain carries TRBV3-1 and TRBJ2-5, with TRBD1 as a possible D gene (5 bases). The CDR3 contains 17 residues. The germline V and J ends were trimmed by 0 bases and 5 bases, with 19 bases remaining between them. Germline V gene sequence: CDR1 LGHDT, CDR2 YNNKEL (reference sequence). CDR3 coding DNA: TGTGCCAGCAGCCAAGAGGGTAATTCAGGGTTTGGGGAGACCCAGTACTTC. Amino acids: CASSQEGNSGFGETQYF.

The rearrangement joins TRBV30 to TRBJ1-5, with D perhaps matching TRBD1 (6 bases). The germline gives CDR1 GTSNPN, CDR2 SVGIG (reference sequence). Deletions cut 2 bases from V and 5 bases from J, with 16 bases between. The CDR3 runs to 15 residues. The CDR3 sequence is CAWSIGQGHHQPQHF. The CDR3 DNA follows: TGTGCCTGGAGTATTGGTCAGGGGCATCATCAGCCCCAGCATTTT.

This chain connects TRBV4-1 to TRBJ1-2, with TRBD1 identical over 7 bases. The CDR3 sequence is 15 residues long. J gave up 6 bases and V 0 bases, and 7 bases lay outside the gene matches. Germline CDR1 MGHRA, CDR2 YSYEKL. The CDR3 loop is CASSQDEAQGNGYTF. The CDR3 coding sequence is TGCGCCAGCAGCCAAGATGAAGCACAGGGGAATGGCTACACCTTC.

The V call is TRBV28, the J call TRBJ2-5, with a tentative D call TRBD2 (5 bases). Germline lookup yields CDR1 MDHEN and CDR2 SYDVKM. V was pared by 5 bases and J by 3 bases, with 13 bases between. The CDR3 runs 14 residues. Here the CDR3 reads CASSSGRKEETQYF. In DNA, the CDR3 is TGTGCCAGCAGTAGCGGCAGGAAAGAAGAGACCCAGTACTTC.

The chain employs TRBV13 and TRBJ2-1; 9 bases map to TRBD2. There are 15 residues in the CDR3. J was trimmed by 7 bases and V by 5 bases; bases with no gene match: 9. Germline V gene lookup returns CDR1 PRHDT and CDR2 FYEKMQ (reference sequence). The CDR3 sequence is CASSPGLALGNEQFF. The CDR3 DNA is TGTGCCAGCAGCCCAGGACTAGCGTTGGGAAATGAGCAGTTCTTC. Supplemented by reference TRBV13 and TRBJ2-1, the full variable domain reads AAGVIQSPRHLIKEKRETATLKCYPIPRHDTVYWYQQGPGQDPQFLISFYEKMQSDKGSIPDRFSAQQFSDYHSELNMSSLELGDSALYFCASSPGLALGNEQFFGPGTRLTVL.

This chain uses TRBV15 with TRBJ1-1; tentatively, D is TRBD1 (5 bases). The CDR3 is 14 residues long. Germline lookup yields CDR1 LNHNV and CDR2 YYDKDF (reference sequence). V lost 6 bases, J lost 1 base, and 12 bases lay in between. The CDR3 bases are TGTGCCACCAGGGCCCCTGACAGGAACACTGAAGCTTTCTTT. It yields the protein CATRAPDRNTEAFF.

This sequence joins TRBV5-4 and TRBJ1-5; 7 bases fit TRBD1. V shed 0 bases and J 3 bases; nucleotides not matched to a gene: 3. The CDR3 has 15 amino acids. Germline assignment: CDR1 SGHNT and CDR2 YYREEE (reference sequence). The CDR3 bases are TGTGCCAGCAGCTTGGACAGGGGAATCAATCAGCCCCAGCATTTT. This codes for CASSLDRGINQPQHF.